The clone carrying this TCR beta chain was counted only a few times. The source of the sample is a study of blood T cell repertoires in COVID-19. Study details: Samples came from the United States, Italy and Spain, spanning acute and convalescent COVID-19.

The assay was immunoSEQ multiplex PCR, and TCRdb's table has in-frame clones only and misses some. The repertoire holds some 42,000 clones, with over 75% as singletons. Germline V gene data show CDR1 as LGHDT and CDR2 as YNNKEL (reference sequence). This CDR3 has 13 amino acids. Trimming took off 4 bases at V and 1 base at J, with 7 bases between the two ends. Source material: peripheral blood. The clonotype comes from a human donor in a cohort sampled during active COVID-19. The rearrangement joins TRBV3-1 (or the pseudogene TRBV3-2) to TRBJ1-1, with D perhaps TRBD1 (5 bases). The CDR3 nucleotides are TGTGCCAGCAGCCGACAGACGAACACTGAAGCTTTCTTT. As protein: CASSRQTNTEAFF.